This TCR beta chain was observed in a study of Ad26.COV2.S vaccination and SARS-CoV-2 variants. Overall study results and limits: Vaccinees reportedly had broad spike-specific CD8+ and CD4+ T cell responses. Possible underestimation of total T cell responses by the TCR breadth and depth analyses was noted.

Profiled with immunoSEQ multiplex PCR; TCRdb holds only in-frame clones, not every one. This table holds about 410,000 clones, around 89% found once. Of note for this clone: No antigen is known for it.

The CDR3 consists of 14 residues. Germline V gives CDR1 SGHTA, CDR2 FQGNSA. V was cut by 3 bases and J by 3 bases, with 11 bases left in between. Treatment described: 15 to 20 received Ad26.COV2.S at low or high dose, single or two shots; several received placebo; per-sample allocation not given. Day 63 following the first vaccine or placebo injection was when the samples were taken. Aged 18-55 years, donor was enrolled in Boston around 2020. The sequences come from peripheral blood, collected in a trial of Ad26.COV2.S vaccine versus placebo. This clonotype was obtained from a person aged 18-60 years who received the Ad26.COV2.S COVID-19 vaccine or a placebo. V gene TRBV7-2 combines with J gene TRBJ2-5, with D tentatively TRBD1 (5 bases). The CDR3 here is CASSLGLVEETQYF. The CDR3 DNA reads as TGTGCCAGCAGCTTGGGGCTAGTTGAAGAGACCCAGTACTTC.